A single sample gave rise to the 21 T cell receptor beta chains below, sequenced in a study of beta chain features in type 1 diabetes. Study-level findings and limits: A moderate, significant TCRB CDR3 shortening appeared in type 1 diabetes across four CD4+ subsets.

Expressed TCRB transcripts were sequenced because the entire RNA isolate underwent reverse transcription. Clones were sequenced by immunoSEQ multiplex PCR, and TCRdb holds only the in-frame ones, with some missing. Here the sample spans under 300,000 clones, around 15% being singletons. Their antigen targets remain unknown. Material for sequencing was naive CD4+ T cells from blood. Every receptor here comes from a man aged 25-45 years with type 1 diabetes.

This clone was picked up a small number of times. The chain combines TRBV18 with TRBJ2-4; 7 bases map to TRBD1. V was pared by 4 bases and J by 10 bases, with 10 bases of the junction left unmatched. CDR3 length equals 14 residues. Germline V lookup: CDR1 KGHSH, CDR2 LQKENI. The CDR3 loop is CASSLETLGQIQYF. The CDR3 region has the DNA TGTGCCAGCTCACTAGAGACCTTGGGACAGATTCAGTACTTC.

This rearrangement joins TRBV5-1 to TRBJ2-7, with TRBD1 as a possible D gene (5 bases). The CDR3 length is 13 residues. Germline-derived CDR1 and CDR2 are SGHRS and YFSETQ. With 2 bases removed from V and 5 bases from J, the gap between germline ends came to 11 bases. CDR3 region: CASSFGQGDEQYF. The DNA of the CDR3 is TGCGCCAGCAGCTTCGGTCAGGGTGACGAGCAGTACTTC.

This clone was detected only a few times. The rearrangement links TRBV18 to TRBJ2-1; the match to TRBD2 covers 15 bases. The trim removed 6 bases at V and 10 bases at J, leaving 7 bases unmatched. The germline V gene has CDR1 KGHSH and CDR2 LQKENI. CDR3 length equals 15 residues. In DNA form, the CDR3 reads TGTGCCAGCTCCCCCGGGACTAGCGGGAGGCAGGAGCAGTTCTTC. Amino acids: CASSPGTSGRQEQFF.

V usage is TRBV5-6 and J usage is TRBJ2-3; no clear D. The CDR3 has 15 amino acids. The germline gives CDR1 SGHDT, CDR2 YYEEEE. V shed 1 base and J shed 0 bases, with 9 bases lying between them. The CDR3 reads CASSLYGVSTDTQYF. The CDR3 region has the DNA TGTGCCAGCAGCTTGTACGGCGTAAGCACAGATACGCAGTATTTT.

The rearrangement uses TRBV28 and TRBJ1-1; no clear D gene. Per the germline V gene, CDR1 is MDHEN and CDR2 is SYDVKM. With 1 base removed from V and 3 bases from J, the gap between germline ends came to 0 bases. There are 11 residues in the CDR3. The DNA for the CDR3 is TGTGCCAGCAGTTTATACACTGAAGCTTTCTTT. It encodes CASSLYTEAFF.

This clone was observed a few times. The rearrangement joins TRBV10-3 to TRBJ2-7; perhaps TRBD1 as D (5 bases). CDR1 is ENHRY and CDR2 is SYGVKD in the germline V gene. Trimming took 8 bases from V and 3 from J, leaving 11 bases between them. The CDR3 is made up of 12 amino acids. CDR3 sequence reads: CAILTANYEQYF. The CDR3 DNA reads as TGTGCCATCTTGACAGCGAACTACGAGCAGTACTTC.

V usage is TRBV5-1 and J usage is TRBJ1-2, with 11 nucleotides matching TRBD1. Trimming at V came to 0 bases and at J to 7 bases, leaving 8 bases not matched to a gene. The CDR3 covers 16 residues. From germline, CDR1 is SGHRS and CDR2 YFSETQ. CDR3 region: CASSLGTGGVRPGYTF. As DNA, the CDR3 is TGCGCCAGCAGCTTGGGGACAGGGGGCGTCAGACCTGGCTACACCTTC. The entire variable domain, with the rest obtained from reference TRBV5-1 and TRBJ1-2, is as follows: KAGVTQTPRYLIKTRGQQVTLSCSPISGHRSVSWYQQTPGQGLQFLFEYFSETQRNKGNFPGRFSGRQFSNSRSEMNVSTLELGDSALYLCASSLGTGGVRPGYTFGSGTRLTVV.

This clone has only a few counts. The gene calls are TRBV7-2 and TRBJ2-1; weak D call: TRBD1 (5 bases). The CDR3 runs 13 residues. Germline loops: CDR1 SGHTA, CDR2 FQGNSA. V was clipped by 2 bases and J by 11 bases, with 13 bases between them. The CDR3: CASSLLMGRKQFF. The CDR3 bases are TGTGCCAGCAGCTTATTGATGGGGCGGAAGCAGTTCTTC.

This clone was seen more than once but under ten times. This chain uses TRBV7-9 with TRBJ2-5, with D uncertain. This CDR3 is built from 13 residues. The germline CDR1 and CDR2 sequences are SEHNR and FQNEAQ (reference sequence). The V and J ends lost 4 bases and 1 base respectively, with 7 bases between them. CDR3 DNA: TGTGCCAGCAGCTACGGCTTCCAAGAGACCCAGTACTTC. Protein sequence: CASSYGFQETQYF.

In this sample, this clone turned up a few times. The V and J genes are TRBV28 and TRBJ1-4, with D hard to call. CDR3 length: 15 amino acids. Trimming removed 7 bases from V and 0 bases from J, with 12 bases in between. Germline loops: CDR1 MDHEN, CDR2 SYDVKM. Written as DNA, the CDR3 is TGTGCCAGCACCCTCGGGTCTGCAACTAATGAAAAACTGTTTTTT. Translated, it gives CASTLGSATNEKLFF.

The CDR3 loop is CASSKGEETQYF. The CDR3 DNA sequence: TGTGCCAGCAGCAAGGGCGAGGAGACCCAGTACTTC. The V call is TRBV9, the J call TRBJ2-5; D ambiguous. V was clipped by 4 bases and J by 5 bases, with 9 bases between them. Germline assignment: CDR1 SGDLS and CDR2 YYNGEE. This CDR3 has 12 amino acids.

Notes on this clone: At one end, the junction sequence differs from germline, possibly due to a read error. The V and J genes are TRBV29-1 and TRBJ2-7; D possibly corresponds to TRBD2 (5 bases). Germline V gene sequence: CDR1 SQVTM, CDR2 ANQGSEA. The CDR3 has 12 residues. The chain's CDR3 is CSVEGGPVGEYF. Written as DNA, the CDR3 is TGCAGCGTCGAAGGAGGCCCGGTTGGTGAGTACTTC.

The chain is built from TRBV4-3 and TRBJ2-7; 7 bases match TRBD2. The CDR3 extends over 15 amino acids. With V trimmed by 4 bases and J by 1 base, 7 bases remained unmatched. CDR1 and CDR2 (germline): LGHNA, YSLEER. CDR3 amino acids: CASSLAAGESYEQYF. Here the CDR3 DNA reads TGCGCCAGCAGCCTCGCTGCGGGGGAATCCTACGAGCAGTACTTC.

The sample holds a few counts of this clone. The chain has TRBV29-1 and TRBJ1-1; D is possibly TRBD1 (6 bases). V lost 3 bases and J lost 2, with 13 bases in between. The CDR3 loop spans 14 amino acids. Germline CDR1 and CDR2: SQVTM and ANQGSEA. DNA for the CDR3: TGCAGCGTTGATACAGGGAGAGTCAACACTGAAGCTTTCTTT. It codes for CSVDTGRVNTEAFF.

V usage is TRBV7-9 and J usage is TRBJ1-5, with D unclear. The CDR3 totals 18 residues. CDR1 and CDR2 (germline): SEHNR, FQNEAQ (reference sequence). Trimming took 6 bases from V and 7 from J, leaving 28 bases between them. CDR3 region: CASSPEERSWWDQQPQHF. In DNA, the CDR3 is TGTGCCAGCAGTCCAGAAGAACGGTCTTGGTGGGATCAACAGCCCCAGCATTTT.

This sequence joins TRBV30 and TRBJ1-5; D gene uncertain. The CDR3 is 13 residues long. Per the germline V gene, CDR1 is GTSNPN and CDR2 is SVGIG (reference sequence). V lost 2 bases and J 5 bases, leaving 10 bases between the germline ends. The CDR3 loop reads CAWSSYQDQPQHF. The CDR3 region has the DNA TGTGCCTGGAGTTCTTACCAGGATCAGCCCCAGCATTTT.

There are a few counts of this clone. The DNA for the CDR3 is TGTGCCATCAGTGGAAGGACAGTATCGAGTGGCTACACCTTC. This sequence encodes CAISGRTVSSGYTF. The V gene is TRBV10-3, the J gene TRBJ1-2; perhaps TRBD1 as D (6 bases). Germline loops: CDR1 ENHRY, CDR2 SYGVKD. The CDR3 covers 14 residues. Trimming removed 4 bases from V and 7 bases from J, with 16 bases in between.

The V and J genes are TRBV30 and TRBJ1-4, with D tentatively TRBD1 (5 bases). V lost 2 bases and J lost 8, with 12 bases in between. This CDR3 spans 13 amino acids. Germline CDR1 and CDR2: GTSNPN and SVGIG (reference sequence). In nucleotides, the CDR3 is TGTGCCTGGAGTACTGGACACTTAGAAAAACTGTTTTTT. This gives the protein CAWSTGHLEKLFF. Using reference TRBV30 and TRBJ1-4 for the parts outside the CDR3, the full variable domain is SQTIHQWPATLVQPVGSPLSLECTVEGTSNPNLYWYRQAAGRGLQLLFYSVGIGQISSEVPQNLSASRPQDRQFILSSKKLLLSDSGFYLCAWSTGHLEKLFFGSGTQLSVL.

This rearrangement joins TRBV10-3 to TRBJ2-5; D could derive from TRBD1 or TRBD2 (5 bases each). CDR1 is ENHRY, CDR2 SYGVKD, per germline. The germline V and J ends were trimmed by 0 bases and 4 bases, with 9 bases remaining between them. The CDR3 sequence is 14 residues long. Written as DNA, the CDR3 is TGTGCCATCAGTGAGTCAGAGGGGAGAGAGACCCAGTACTTC. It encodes CAISESEGRETQYF.

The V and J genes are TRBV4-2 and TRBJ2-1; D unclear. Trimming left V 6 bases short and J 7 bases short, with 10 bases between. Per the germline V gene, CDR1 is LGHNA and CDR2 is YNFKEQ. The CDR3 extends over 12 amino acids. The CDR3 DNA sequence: TGTGCCAGCAGGGGCCCGAGGAATGAGCAGTTCTTC. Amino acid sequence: CASRGPRNEQFF.

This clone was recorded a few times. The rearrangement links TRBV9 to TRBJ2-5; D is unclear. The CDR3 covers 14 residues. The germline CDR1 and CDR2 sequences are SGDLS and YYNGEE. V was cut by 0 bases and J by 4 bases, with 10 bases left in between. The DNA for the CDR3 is TGTGCCAGCAGCGTAGTCAGCAGTGGAGAGACCCAGTACTTC. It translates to CASSVVSSGETQYF.